The rows below give T cell receptor beta chains drawn from one sample of a study of OX40 agonist ivuxolimab in advanced cancers. Measured with immunoSEQ multiplex PCR; TCRdb has only the in-frame clones, and not every one. The sample yields about 110,000 clones, more than 85% seen once. Sequences were derived from CD4+ or CD8+ T cells sorted from blood, sampled in a trial of the OX40 agonist ivuxolimab. These receptors all stem from an adult with an advanced solid tumor such as melanoma, head and neck, liver or kidney cancer. Each CDR3 is given with its conserved first and last residue. A D gene is named only where the DNA matches it firmly. Not every row has a clone size; where given, it reads once, few, many or a size class.

d_call: NA
v_call: TRBV7-8
j_call: TRBJ1-1
clone_size: NA
cdr3_aa: CASSYDGGNTEAFF
cdr3_nt: TGTGCCAGCAGCTACGACGGGGGGAACACTGAAGCTTTCTTT

d_call: NA
v_call: TRBV10-3
j_call: TRBJ2-7
clone_size: NA
cdr3_aa: CAISRPELDEQYF
cdr3_nt: TGTGCCATCAGTAGACCGGAATTAGACGAGCAGTACTTC

d_call: TRBD1
v_call: TRBV19
j_call: TRBJ1-5
clone_size: once
cdr3_aa: CASSMLTGGGNQPQHF
cdr3_nt: TGTGCCAGTAGTATGTTGACAGGGGGCGGGAATCAGCCCCAGCATTTT

d_call: NA
v_call: TRBV11-2
j_call: TRBJ2-5
clone_size: NA
cdr3_aa: CASSLRRLDGETQYF
cdr3_nt: TGTGCCAGCAGCTTACGCAGGTTGGACGGAGAGACCCAGTACTTC

d_call: TRBD2
v_call: TRBV5-5
j_call: TRBJ2-3
clone_size: NA
cdr3_aa: CASSRGLVVDTQYF
cdr3_nt: TGTGCCAGCAGCCGCGGACTAGTTGTAGATACGCAGTATTTT

d_call: NA
v_call: TRBV4-1
j_call: TRBJ2-3
clone_size: once
cdr3_aa: CASSQGRGTDTQYF
cdr3_nt: TGCGCCAGCAGCCAAGGGCGTGGCACAGATACGCAGTATTTT

d_call: TRBD2
v_call: TRBV19
j_call: TRBJ2-1
clone_size: once
cdr3_aa: CASSITRGGRDEQFF
cdr3_nt: TGTGCCAGTAGTATAACTCGCGGGGGGAGGGATGAGCAGTTCTTC

d_call: TRBD1
v_call: TRBV5-1
j_call: TRBJ1-1
clone_size: once
cdr3_aa: CASSLDRGSGNTEAFF
cdr3_nt: TGCGCCAGCAGCCTCGACAGGGGGAGTGGGAACACTGAAGCTTTCTTT

d_call: TRBD2
v_call: TRBV6-5
j_call: TRBJ2-7
clone_size: NA
cdr3_aa: CASRDPGRDEQYF
cdr3_nt: TGTGCCAGCAGAGACCCCGGGAGGGACGAGCAGTACTTC

d_call: TRBD1
v_call: TRBV19
j_call: TRBJ1-3
clone_size: NA
cdr3_aa: CASRTGAGNTIYF
cdr3_nt: TGTGCCAGCCGTACAGGGGCTGGAAACACCATATATTTT

d_call: TRBD2
v_call: TRBV9
j_call: TRBJ2-1
clone_size: NA
cdr3_aa: CASSVTSGARGNEQFF
cdr3_nt: TGTGCCAGCAGCGTTACTAGCGGGGCGAGAGGAAATGAGCAGTTCTTC

d_call: NA
v_call: TRBV5-1
j_call: TRBJ2-7
clone_size: NA
cdr3_aa: CASSLRGATGSEQYF
cdr3_nt: TGCGCCAGCAGCTTGAGGGGGGCAACAGGCTCCGAGCAGTACTTC

d_call: NA
v_call: TRBV5-1
j_call: TRBJ2-5
clone_size: NA
cdr3_aa: CASRREETQYF
cdr3_nt: TGCGCCAGCAGGAGGGAGGAGACCCAGTACTTC

d_call: TRBD1
v_call: TRBV6-5
j_call: TRBJ1-4
clone_size: once
cdr3_aa: CASSAPGGNEKLFF
cdr3_nt: TGTGCCAGCAGTGCCCCAGGGGGGAATGAAAAACTGTTTTTT

d_call: NA
v_call: TRBV5-1
j_call: TRBJ2-1
clone_size: NA
cdr3_aa: CASSLTPSYNEQFF
cdr3_nt: TGCGCCAGCAGCTTGACTCCTTCCTACAATGAGCAGTTCTTC

d_call: NA
v_call: TRBV5-1
j_call: TRBJ2-1
clone_size: NA
cdr3_aa: CASSLNQGTEQFF
cdr3_nt: TGCGCCAGCAGCTTGAACCAGGGCACTGAGCAGTTCTTC